This T cell receptor beta chain was retrieved from a study of blood T cell repertoires in COVID-19. While infection was still active, Seattle patients were enrolled and then followed longitudinally. In the authors' methods: Amplification with reference gene primers provided the estimates of nucleated cell counts. Using immunoSEQ multiplex PCR, the repertoire was profiled, and TCRdb retains in-frame clones only, with some absent. The DNA was the basis for D and trimming; V, J and clone size are from that table. The sample consists of roughly 390,000 clones, more than 75% of them appearing once. This CDR3 is built from 15 residues. Between the trimmed V and J ends, which lost 0 bases and 5 bases, there was a span of 10 bases. Germline assignment: CDR1 LGHNA and CDR2 YSLEER.

The genes are TRBV4-3 and TRBJ1-4; D gene unclear. The receptor's source is a woman in her 30s with COVID-19, enrolled during active disease. The sample was peripheral blood. As DNA, the CDR3 is TGCGCCAGCAGCCAAGATAACAGATGGAATGAAAAACTGTTTTTT. Its protein is CASSQDNRWNEKLFF.